A selection of T cell receptor beta chains follows, all from one sample in a study of metastatic and nonmetastatic thyroid tumors. TCRdb reanalyzed the PCR reads via MiXCR. The table shows 3,000 to 4,000 clones, with approximately 34% occurring only once. Sequenced input: adjacent normal tissue. The receptors shown here come from a female donor with papillary thyroid cancer or a benign thyroid nodule (not recorded which). Some clones in this sample may be carry-over from other donors' samples. Both conserved end residues are part of each CDR3. Each record gives: D gene, J gene, V gene, CDR3 protein. D genes are given only for firm matches.

D gene: TRBD2
J gene: TRBJ2-1
V gene: TRBV30
CDR3 protein: CALGVGLAAYNEQFF

D gene: .
J gene: TRBJ2-1
V gene: TRBV6-1
CDR3 protein: CASGYGRSYNEQFF

D gene: TRBD2
J gene: TRBJ2-7
V gene: TRBV5-6
CDR3 protein: CASSTPPKGLGQNEQYF

D gene: .
J gene: TRBJ2-7
V gene: TRBV5-5
CDR3 protein: CASSLKGYYEQYF

D gene: .
J gene: TRBJ2-7
V gene: TRBV20-1
CDR3 protein: CSAPSEVSYEQYF

D gene: .
J gene: TRBJ2-1
V gene: TRBV7-2
CDR3 protein: CASSLAGYEQFF

D gene: .
J gene: TRBJ2-1
V gene: TRBV19
CDR3 protein: CASSIARGYGEQFF

D gene: .
J gene: TRBJ1-6
V gene: TRBV6-2/TRBV6-3
CDR3 protein: CASSYTDFSLWSPLHF

D gene: TRBD2
J gene: TRBJ2-7
V gene: TRBV6-1
CDR3 protein: CASKGSGGPYEQYF

D gene: .
J gene: TRBJ2-2
V gene: TRBV9
CDR3 protein: CASHPTTQHRRSGELFF

D gene: .
J gene: TRBJ2-1
V gene: TRBV19
CDR3 protein: CASSNGYNEQFF

D gene: .
J gene: TRBJ1-1
V gene: TRBV6-5
CDR3 protein: CASSTEYRANTEAFF

D gene: .
J gene: TRBJ2-7
V gene: TRBV27
CDR3 protein: CASKKGFGVFREQYF

D gene: TRBD2
J gene: TRBJ2-3
V gene: TRBV28
CDR3 protein: CASRLRLAADTQYF

D gene: .
J gene: TRBJ1-5
V gene: TRBV28
CDR3 protein: CASSLVFGAFNQPQHF

D gene: TRBD2
J gene: TRBJ2-7
V gene: TRBV20-1
CDR3 protein: CSAGGLAGYEQYF

D gene: .
J gene: TRBJ2-2
V gene: TRBV28
CDR3 protein: CASSLSGVTLTGDLFF

D gene: .
J gene: TRBJ2-7
V gene: TRBV15
CDR3 protein: CATSRDRAGEQYF

D gene: TRBD2
J gene: TRBJ2-1
V gene: TRBV28
CDR3 protein: CASSLGLAGGRGWDNEQFF

D gene: .
J gene: TRBJ2-3
V gene: TRBV12-3/TRBV12-4
CDR3 protein: CASSLGLSSTDTQYF

D gene: .
J gene: TRBJ2-1
V gene: TRBV19
CDR3 protein: CASRTDSSSYNEQFF

D gene: .
J gene: TRBJ1-1
V gene: TRBV20-1
CDR3 protein: CSAAGFRAGTEAFF

D gene: TRBD2
J gene: TRBJ2-1
V gene: TRBV9
CDR3 protein: CARAGCYNEQFF

D gene: .
J gene: TRBJ1-6
V gene: TRBV9
CDR3 protein: CASSVDPGNSPLHF

D gene: TRBD2
J gene: TRBJ2-7
V gene: TRBV6-1
CDR3 protein: CASRGGGREQYF

D gene: TRBD2
J gene: TRBJ2-1
V gene: TRBV7-2
CDR3 protein: CASSLLPGTSAYNEQFF

D gene: .
J gene: TRBJ1-3
V gene: TRBV30
CDR3 protein: CAWEGNSGNTIYF

D gene: TRBD2
J gene: TRBJ2-1
V gene: TRBV28
CDR3 protein: CASSWGGSGSDEQFF

D gene: .
J gene: TRBJ1-1
V gene: TRBV18
CDR3 protein: CASSQSFQNTEAFF

D gene: TRBD1
J gene: TRBJ1-5
V gene: TRBV20-1
CDR3 protein: CSATIPGQISNQPQHF

D gene: TRBD2
J gene: TRBJ2-7
V gene: TRBV6-2/TRBV6-3
CDR3 protein: CASSYSTSGSSYEQYF

D gene: .
J gene: TRBJ1-1
V gene: TRBV7-3
CDR3 protein: CASSLTAGTEAFF

D gene: TRBD2
J gene: TRBJ2-3
V gene: TRBV11-2
CDR3 protein: CASSLGLAFPDTQYF

D gene: TRBD2
J gene: TRBJ2-3
V gene: TRBV12-3/TRBV12-4
CDR3 protein: CASKDSGSGDTQYF

D gene: TRBD1
J gene: TRBJ2-5
V gene: TRBV27
CDR3 protein: CASREGTGRTQYF

D gene: TRBD2
J gene: TRBJ2-1
V gene: TRBV5-1
CDR3 protein: CASSSTSLYNEQFF

D gene: .
J gene: TRBJ1-2
V gene: TRBV7-3
CDR3 protein: CASSLTGTNYGYTF

D gene: TRBD2
J gene: TRBJ2-1
V gene: TRBV27
CDR3 protein: CASSPLGGGRTSGYNEQFF

D gene: TRBD2
J gene: TRBJ2-4
V gene: TRBV12-3/TRBV12-4
CDR3 protein: CASSLLWGGVKNIQYF

D gene: TRBD2
J gene: TRBJ2-3
V gene: TRBV6-4
CDR3 protein: CASSDSDLAGFTDTQYF

D gene: TRBD2
J gene: TRBJ2-1
V gene: TRBV6-1
CDR3 protein: CASSDLAGAASYNEQFF

D gene: TRBD1
J gene: TRBJ1-5
V gene: TRBV20-1
CDR3 protein: CIASDREVDDPQHF

D gene: .
J gene: TRBJ2-2
V gene: TRBV6-1
CDR3 protein: CASSERGGGDTGELFF

D gene: TRBD1
J gene: TRBJ1-1
V gene: TRBV6-5
CDR3 protein: CASSYVLGTGRLGVEAFF

D gene: .
J gene: TRBJ2-3
V gene: TRBV6-1
CDR3 protein: CASSEGGGASTDTQYF

D gene: .
J gene: TRBJ1-1
V gene: TRBV30
CDR3 protein: CAWNRANTEAFF